Following are 16 T cell receptor beta chains from one sample sequenced in a study of blood T cell repertoires in COVID-19. Measured with immunoSEQ multiplex PCR; TCRdb has only the in-frame clones, and not every one. This table has roughly 90,000 clones, roughly nine tenths appearing once. Sequencing was carried out using peripheral blood. The source is a middle-aged man with COVID-19, enrolled during active disease.

The chain joins TRBV9 to TRBJ2-3; D is unresolved. Germline V CDR1 and CDR2: SGDLS, YYNGEE. CDR3 length: 12 amino acids. With 4 bases removed from V and 5 bases from J, the gap between germline ends came to 8 bases. The CDR3 is CASSSIVDTQYF. The CDR3 DNA reads as TGTGCCAGCAGCTCAATAGTAGATACGCAGTATTTT.

This chain joins TRBV27 and TRBJ1-3, with D maybe TRBD1 (5 bases). Trimming stripped 4 bases from V and 1 base from J, with 8 bases between. There are 14 residues in the CDR3. The V gene's germline CDR1 is MNHEY and CDR2 SMNVEV (reference sequence). As DNA, the CDR3 is TGTGCCAGCAGTTCAGGGTTGTCTGGAAACACCATATATTTT. Translating gives CASSSGLSGNTIYF.

The chain carries TRBV18 and TRBJ1-2; possible D gene TRBD1, 6 bases. Between the trimmed V and J ends, which lost 4 bases and 5 bases, there was a span of 11 bases. Germline-derived CDR1 and CDR2 are KGHSH and LQKENI. The CDR3 totals 13 residues. The CDR3 loop reads CASSRGQTYGYTF. In DNA, the CDR3 is TGTGCCAGCTCACGGGGACAAACTTATGGCTACACCTTC.

The chain has TRBV4-3 and TRBJ2-5; D is undetermined. V lost 2 bases and J 5 bases, leaving 9 bases between the germline ends. Germline CDR1 LGHNA, CDR2 YSLEER. The CDR3 contains 13 residues. The CDR3 here is CASSQFLEETQYF. The DNA for the CDR3 is TGCGCCAGCAGCCAATTTCTTGAGGAGACCCAGTACTTC.

The V call is TRBV9, the J call TRBJ1-4; a weak D match, TRBD1 (5 bases). CDR3 length: 15 residues. Germline lookup yields CDR1 SGDLS and CDR2 YYNGEE. The V and J ends lost 4 bases and 5 bases respectively, with 15 bases between them. The CDR3 nucleotides are TGTGCCAGCAGCCCCGCCGGGGGGGGGAATGAAAAACTGTTTTTT. Protein: CASSPAGGGNEKLFF.

The genes are TRBV15 and TRBJ2-2; D may be TRBD1 (6 bases). Germline V lookup: CDR1 LNHNV, CDR2 YYDKDF (reference sequence). The germline V and J ends were trimmed by 5 bases and 4 bases, with 17 bases remaining between them. The length of the CDR3 is 16 residues. CDR3 region: CATSSREQGPTGELFF. CDR3 coding DNA: TGTGCCACCAGCTCCAGGGAACAGGGACCCACCGGGGAGCTGTTTTTT.

This chain connects TRBV7-6 to TRBJ2-1; 10 bases line up with TRBD1. V lost 5 bases and J lost 9; bases outside the gene matches: 10. Germline V CDR1 and CDR2: SGHVS, FNYEAQ. This CDR3 contains 15 residues. CDR3 region: CASSIGQGGYGEQFF. DNA of the CDR3: TGTGCCAGCAGCATTGGACAGGGGGGCTACGGTGAGCAGTTCTTC. The whole variable domain, remainder taken from reference TRBV7-6 and TRBJ2-1, is GAGVSQSPRYKVTKRGQDVALRCDPISGHVSLYWYRQALGQGPEFLTYFNYEAQQDKSGLPNDRFSAERPEGSISTLTIQRTEQRDSAMYRCASSIGQGGYGEQFFGPGTRLTVL.

This chain joins TRBV14 and TRBJ1-2; D call uncertain. Per the germline V gene, CDR1 is SGHDN and CDR2 is FVKESK. The CDR3 covers 16 residues. The V end lost 4 bases, the J end lost 0 bases, and 15 bases lay between the germline ends. CDR3 residues: CASSPSLGQANYGYTF. CDR3 nucleotides: TGTGCCAGCAGCCCTTCGCTTGGGCAGGCTAACTATGGCTACACCTTC.

The V call is TRBV4-1, the J call TRBJ2-3; D unresolved. Trimming took 0 bases from V and 3 from J, leaving 7 bases between them. The CDR3 is made up of 14 amino acids. Germline lookup yields CDR1 MGHRA and CDR2 YSYEKL. The CDR3 loop is CASSQDLQTDTQYF. The CDR3 DNA follows: TGCGCCAGCAGCCAAGACCTGCAGACAGATACGCAGTATTTT.

CDR3 sequence: CASRKRRGGNGYTF. The CDR3 DNA follows: TGTGCCAGCAGGAAGAGAAGGGGGGGAAATGGCTACACCTTC. The gene calls are TRBV28 and TRBJ1-2; possible D gene TRBD1, 6 bases. Germline V lookup: CDR1 MDHEN, CDR2 SYDVKM. V lost 6 bases and J 6 bases, leaving 17 bases between the germline ends. CDR3 length: 14 amino acids.

The rearrangement uses TRBV7-9 and TRBJ2-2; TRBD1 matches 10 bases. The CDR3 is made up of 17 amino acids. Per the germline V gene, CDR1 is SEHNR and CDR2 is FQNEAQ (reference sequence). Unmatched junction bases numbered 6, after V lost 5 bases and J lost 0 bases. CDR3 in DNA: TGTGCCAGCAGCCCTGGGACAGGGGCAGCGAACACCGGGGAGCTGTTTTTT. It translates to CASSPGTGAANTGELFF. Full variable domain (outside the CDR3, taken from reference TRBV7-9 and TRBJ2-2): DTGVSQNPRHKITKRGQNVTFRCDPISEHNRLYWYRQTLGQGPEFLTYFQNEAQLEKSRLLSDRFSAERPKGSFSTLEIQRTEQGDSAMYLCASSPGTGAANTGELFFGEGSRLTVL.

The V call is TRBV29-1, the J call TRBJ1-1; D perhaps matches TRBD1 (6 bases). The ends were cut back, 8 bases at V and 6 bases at J, with 19 bases in the middle. Germline assignment: CDR1 SQVTM and CDR2 ANQGSEA. The CDR3 runs to 13 residues. The DNA of the CDR3 is TGCAGCTTCCGGCGGACAGCTAACGCTGAAGCTTTCTTT. Translation: CSFRRTANAEAFF.

The chain employs TRBV10-1 and TRBJ2-3; D possibly corresponds to TRBD2 (5 bases). The CDR3 extends over 14 amino acids. Trimming cost V 4 bases and J 0 bases, with 8 bases left between them. CDR1 is WNHNN, CDR2 SYGVQD, per germline (reference sequence). CDR3 amino acids: CASSVPGSTDTQYF. CDR3 DNA: TGCGCCAGCAGTGTACCGGGGAGCACAGATACGCAGTATTTT.

The rearrangement uses TRBV2 and TRBJ2-2; D possibly corresponds to TRBD2 (5 bases). Germline CDR1 and CDR2: SNHLY and FYNNEI. Trimming cost V 6 bases and J 4 bases, with 12 bases left between them. This CDR3 has 14 amino acids. CDR3 sequence reads: CASSSGRGTGELFF. CDR3 bases: TGTGCCAGCAGCTCCGGTCGGGGCACCGGGGAGCTGTTTTTT.

This clone was seen more than once but under ten times. CDR3 nucleotides: TGCGCCAGCAGCCAAGAACAGGGGACTAGCGGTATTCGGGATACGCAGTATTTT. It specifies CASSQEQGTSGIRDTQYF. The V and J genes are TRBV4-3 and TRBJ2-3, with 11 bases matching TRBD2. This CDR3 has 18 amino acids. Germline CDR1 is LGHNA and CDR2 is YSLEER. The V gene end was trimmed by 0 bases and the J gene end by 6 bases; junction bases not matched to a gene: 11.

The chain combines TRBV11-2 with TRBJ2-2, with D maybe TRBD2 (7 bases). Germline values: CDR1 SGHAT, CDR2 FQNNGV. CDR3 length: 13 residues. V was shortened by 8 bases and J by 4 bases, with 11 bases between the two germline ends. In DNA form, the CDR3 reads TGTGCCAGCGGGGGGGCCAGCACCGGGGAGCTGTTTTTT. Translating gives CASGGASTGELFF.